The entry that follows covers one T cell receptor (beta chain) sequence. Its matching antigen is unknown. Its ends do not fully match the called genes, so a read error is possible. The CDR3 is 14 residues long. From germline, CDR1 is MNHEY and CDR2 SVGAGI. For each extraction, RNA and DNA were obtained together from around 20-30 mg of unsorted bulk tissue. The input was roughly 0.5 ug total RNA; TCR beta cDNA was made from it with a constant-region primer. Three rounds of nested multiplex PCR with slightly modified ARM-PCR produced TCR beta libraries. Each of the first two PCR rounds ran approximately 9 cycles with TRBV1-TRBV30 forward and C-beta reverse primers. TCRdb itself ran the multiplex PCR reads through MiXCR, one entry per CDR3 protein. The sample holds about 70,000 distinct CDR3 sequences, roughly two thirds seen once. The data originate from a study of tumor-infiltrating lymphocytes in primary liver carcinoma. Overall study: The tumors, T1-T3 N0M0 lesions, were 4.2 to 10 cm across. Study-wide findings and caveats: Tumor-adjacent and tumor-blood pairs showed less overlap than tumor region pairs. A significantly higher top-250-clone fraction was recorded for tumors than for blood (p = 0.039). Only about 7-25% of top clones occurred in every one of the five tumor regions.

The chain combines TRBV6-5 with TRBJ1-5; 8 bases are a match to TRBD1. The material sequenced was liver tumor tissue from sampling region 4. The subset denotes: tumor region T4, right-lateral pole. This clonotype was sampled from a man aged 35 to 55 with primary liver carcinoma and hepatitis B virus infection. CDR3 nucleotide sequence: TGTGCCAGCAGTCCTGGACAGGGCAATCAGTCCCAGCATTTT. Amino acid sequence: CASSPGQGNQSQHF.